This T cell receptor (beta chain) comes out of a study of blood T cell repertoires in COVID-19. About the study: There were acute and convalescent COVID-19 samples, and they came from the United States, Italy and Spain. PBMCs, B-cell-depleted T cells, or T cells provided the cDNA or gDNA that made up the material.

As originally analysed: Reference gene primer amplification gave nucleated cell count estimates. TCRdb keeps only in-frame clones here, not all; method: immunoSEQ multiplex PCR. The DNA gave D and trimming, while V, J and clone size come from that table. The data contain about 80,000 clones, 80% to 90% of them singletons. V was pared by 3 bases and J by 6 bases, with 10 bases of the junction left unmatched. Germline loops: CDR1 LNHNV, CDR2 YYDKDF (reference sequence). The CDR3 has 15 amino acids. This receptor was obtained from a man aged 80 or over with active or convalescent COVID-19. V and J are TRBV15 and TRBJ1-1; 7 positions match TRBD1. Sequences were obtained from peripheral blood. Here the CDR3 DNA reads TGTGCCACCAGCAGGGACAGGTCGATAGGCGCTGAAGCTTTCTTT. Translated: CATSRDRSIGAEAFF.